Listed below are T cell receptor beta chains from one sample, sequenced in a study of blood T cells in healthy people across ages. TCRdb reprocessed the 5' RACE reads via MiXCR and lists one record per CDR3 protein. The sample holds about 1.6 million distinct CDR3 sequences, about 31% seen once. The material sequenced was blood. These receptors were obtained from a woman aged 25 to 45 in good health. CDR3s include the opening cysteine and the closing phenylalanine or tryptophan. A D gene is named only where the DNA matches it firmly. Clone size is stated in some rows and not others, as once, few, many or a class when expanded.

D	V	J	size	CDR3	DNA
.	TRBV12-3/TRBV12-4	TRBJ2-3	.	CASRLYGLHTDTQYF	TGTGCCAGCAGGTTGTACGGCTTACACACAGATACGCAGTATTTT
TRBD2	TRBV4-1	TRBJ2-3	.	CASSGSGRRTDTQYF	TGCGCCAGCAGCGGCAGCGGGAGAAGGACAGATACGCAGTATTTT
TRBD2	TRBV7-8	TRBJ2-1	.	CASSLREGPFHEQFF	TGTGCCAGCAGCTTGCGGGAGGGCCCTTTCCATGAGCAGTTCTTC
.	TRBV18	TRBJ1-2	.	CASSTEENIGYTF	TGTGCCAGCTCCACCGAGGAAAATATTGGCTACACCTTC
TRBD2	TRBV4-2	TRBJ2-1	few	CASSHRTSGGPNNEQFF	TGTGCCAGCAGCCACCGGACTAGCGGGGGACCCAACAATGAGCAGTTCTTC
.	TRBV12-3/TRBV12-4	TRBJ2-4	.	CASSTHHLAKNIQYF	TGTGCCAGCAGTACACACCATCTAGCCAAAAACATTCAGTACTTC
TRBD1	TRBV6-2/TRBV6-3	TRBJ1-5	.	CASSGQVHQPQHF	TGTGCCAGCAGTGGACAGGTCCATCAGCCCCAGCATTTT
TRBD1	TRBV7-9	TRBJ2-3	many	CASSWDRATDTQYF	TGTGCCAGCAGCTGGGACAGGGCGACAGATACGCAGTATTTT
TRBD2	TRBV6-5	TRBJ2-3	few	CASRTGLASDTQYF	TGTGCCAGCAGAACGGGACTAGCTTCAGATACGCAGTATTTT
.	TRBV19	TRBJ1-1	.	CASSIRHTGTEAFF	TGTGCCAGTAGTATACGGCACACGGGGACTGAAGCTTTCTTT
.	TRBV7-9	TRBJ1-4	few	CASSLEGRGKLFF	TGTGCCAGCAGCTTAGAAGGCAGGGGAAAACTGTTTTTT
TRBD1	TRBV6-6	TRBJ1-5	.	CASSYSVTGLVNQPQHF	TGTGCCAGCAGTTACTCTGTGACAGGGCTGGTCAATCAGCCCCAGCATTTT
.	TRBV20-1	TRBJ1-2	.	CSAREAGRLENGHTF	TGCAGTGCTAGGGAGGCAGGGAGGTTGGAGAATGGCCACACCTTC
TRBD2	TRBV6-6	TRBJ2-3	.	CASRGGTSGSDTQYF	TGTGCCAGCAGGGGGGGGACTAGCGGATCGGATACGCAGTATTTT
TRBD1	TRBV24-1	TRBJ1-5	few	CATSDGQGMVQPQHF	TGTGCCACCAGTGACGGACAGGGGATGGTTCAGCCCCAGCATTTT
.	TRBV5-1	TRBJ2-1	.	CASSLRDTGTYGNEQFF	TGCGCCAGCAGCTTGCGGGACACAGGGACTTACGGGAATGAGCAGTTCTTC
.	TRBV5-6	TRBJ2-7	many	CASSLWGREQYF	TGTGCCAGCAGCTTGTGGGGTCGCGAGCAGTACTTC
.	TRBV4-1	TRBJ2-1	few	CASSRVAPTSSVGNEQFF	TGCGCCAGCAGCCGAGTAGCGCCAACTAGTAGTGTGGGCAATGAGCAGTTCTTC
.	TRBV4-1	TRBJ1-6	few	CASSQLQGYNSPLHF	TGCGCCAGCAGCCAACTACAGGGCTATAATTCACCCCTCCACTTT
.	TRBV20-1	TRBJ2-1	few	CSAINWLPDNEQFF	TGCAGTGCTATTAATTGGCTCCCAGACAATGAGCAGTTCTTC
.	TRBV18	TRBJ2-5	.	CASSPSTASSYF	TGTGCCAGCTCACCTTCCACCGCGTCCTCGTACTTC
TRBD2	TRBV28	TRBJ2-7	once	CAISESGGTREQYF	TGTGCCATCAGTGAGTCGGGGGGGACTAGAGAGCAGTACTTC
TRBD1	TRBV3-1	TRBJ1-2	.	CASSPTWTGRVGYTF	TGTGCCAGCAGCCCAACCTGGACAGGGAGGGTTGGCTACACCTTC
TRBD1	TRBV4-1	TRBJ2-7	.	CASSPPGQGGSYEQYF	TGCGCCAGCAGCCCTCCAGGACAGGGCGGGTCCTACGAGCAGTACTTC
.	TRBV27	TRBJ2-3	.	CASSLSPFTDTQYF	TGTGCCAGCAGTTTATCGCCCTTCACAGATACGCAGTATTTT
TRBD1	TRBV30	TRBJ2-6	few	CAWSLNRGPGANVLTF	TGTGCCTGGAGCCTGAACAGGGGCCCTGGGGCCAACGTCCTGACTTTC
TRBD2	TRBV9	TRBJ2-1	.	CASSYSTSGREGESSYNEQFF	TGTGCCAGCAGTTACTCGACTAGCGGCCGGGAGGGCGAAAGCTCCTACAATGAGCAGTTCTTC
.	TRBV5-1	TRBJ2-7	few	CASSLGELGRPPYEQYF	TGCGCCAGCAGCTTGGGGGAGCTGGGCAGGCCCCCCTACGAGCAGTACTTC
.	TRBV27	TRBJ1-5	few	CTSSLGANQPQHF	TGTACCAGCAGTTTGGGCGCTAATCAGCCCCAGCATTTT
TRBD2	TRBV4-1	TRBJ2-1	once	CASTHGLAGNNGQFF	TGCGCCAGCACCCACGGACTAGCGGGGAACAATGGGCAGTTCTTC
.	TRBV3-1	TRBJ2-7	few	CASSQGGGPFLSYEQYF	TGTGCCAGCAGCCAAGGGGGGGGGCCCTTCCTTTCCTACGAGCAGTACTTC
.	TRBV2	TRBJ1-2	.	CASGGAFWYGYTF	TGTGCCAGCGGAGGGGCATTCTGGTATGGCTACACCTTC
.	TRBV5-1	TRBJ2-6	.	CASTPGEAGANVLTF	TGCGCCAGCACCCCAGGGGAAGCTGGGGCCAACGTCCTGACTTTC
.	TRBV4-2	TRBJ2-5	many	CASSQAGNQETQYF	TGTGCCAGCAGCCAAGCAGGGAATCAAGAGACCCAGTACTTC
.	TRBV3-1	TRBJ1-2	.	CASSQGDSNTF	TGTGCCAGCAGCCAAGGGGACTCGAACACCTTC
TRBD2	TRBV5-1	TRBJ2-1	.	CASSLGSSGGGNEQFF	TGCGCCAGCAGCTTGGGATCTAGCGGGGGAGGAAATGAGCAGTTCTTC
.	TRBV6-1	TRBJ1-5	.	CASSDGSKGNQPQHF	TGTGCCAGCAGTGACGGGTCAAAAGGCAATCAGCCCCAGCATTTT